The 27 T cell receptor beta chains below come from one sample, sequenced in a study of T cells in Graves' hyperthyroidism and ophthalmopathy. Amplified TCR beta CDR3 regions came from RNA transcripts. The study used the HTBI primer set for a first-round RT-PCR of the TCR CDR3. TCRdb redid the calling of the multiplex PCR reads with MiXCR, one entry per CDR3 protein. The data contain about 520,000 distinct CDR3 sequences, roughly a quarter of them seen just once; the ten biggest clones take up 11%. Sequenced input: blood. The source is a young woman with Graves' ophthalmopathy.

This clonotype was recorded many times. This chain joins TRBV20-1 and TRBJ1-2; D ambiguous. The CDR3 covers 14 residues. The germline V gene has CDR1 DFQATT and CDR2 SNEGSKA (reference sequence). This CDR3 is CSFLPPVLPYGYTF. The CDR3 bases are TGCAGCTTCCTACCCCCGGTACTACCCTATGGCTACACCTTC.

This clonotype was detected ten times or more. This chain connects TRBV6-1 to TRBJ1-5; TRBD1 is a possible D gene (5 bases). CDR3 length: 15 amino acids. The V and J ends lost 4 bases and 4 bases respectively, with 14 bases between them. Germline values: CDR1 MNHNS, CDR2 SASEGT. In DNA, the CDR3 is TGTGCCAGCAGTGGTGGGCAGGGACTGAATCAGCCCCAGCATTTT. Amino acid sequence: CASSGGQGLNQPQHF.

This clonotype was detected ten times or more. The chain combines TRBV30 with TRBJ1-2, with D maybe TRBD1 (5 bases). Germline loops: CDR1 GTSNPN, CDR2 SVGIG (reference sequence). The CDR3 contains 12 residues. Trimming took 8 bases from V and 6 from J, leaving 16 bases between them. The CDR3, as DNA: TGTGCCCGGTTTGGGACGAGGGATGGCTACACCTTC. Translated, it gives CARFGTRDGYTF.

This clonotype was seen ten or more times. The CDR3 here is CASSGPGTANTEAFF. The CDR3 nucleotides are TGTGCCAGTAGTGGGCCGGGGACGGCGAACACTGAAGCTTTCTTT. The chain combines TRBV19 with TRBJ1-1; TRBD1 might be the D (5 bases). There are 15 residues in the CDR3. The ends were cut back, 5 bases at V and 1 base at J, with 14 bases in the middle. Germline CDR1 is LNHDA and CDR2 is SQIVND (reference sequence).

The sample holds many counts of this clonotype. The chain uses TRBV20-1 and TRBJ1-1; D uncertain. The germline V and J ends were trimmed by 0 bases and 1 base, with 12 bases remaining between them. CDR1 and CDR2 from the germline V gene are DFQATT and SNEGSKA (reference sequence). The CDR3 contains 15 residues. The CDR3 reads CSARELAGKNTEAFF. DNA of the CDR3: TGCAGTGCTAGAGAATTGGCGGGGAAGAACACTGAAGCTTTCTTT.

The CDR3 sequence: CASSLNHDRSGNTIYF. The CDR3 DNA reads as TGTGCCAGCAGTTTAAATCATGACCGCTCTGGAAACACCATATATTTT. This chain links TRBV6-5 with TRBJ1-3; D unresolved. V was trimmed by 4 bases and J by 0 bases, leaving 13 bases between them. This CDR3 contains 16 residues. Germline CDR1 MNHEY, CDR2 SVGAGI.

There are a few counts of this clonotype. V and J are TRBV29-1 and TRBJ2-4, with D tentatively TRBD1 (5 bases). V was shortened by 4 bases and J by 0 bases, with 7 bases between the two germline ends. The CDR3 runs to 13 residues. CDR1 is SQVTM, CDR2 ANQGSEA, per germline. The CDR3: CSVGDRAKNIQYF. In DNA, the CDR3 is TGCAGCGTTGGTGACAGAGCCAAAAACATTCAGTACTTC.

V usage is TRBV11-2 and J usage is TRBJ1-1; 10 bases line up with TRBD1. There are 16 residues in the CDR3. Germline V gene sequence: CDR1 SGHAT, CDR2 FQNNGV. V was clipped by 1 base and J by 5 bases; unmatched bases: 7. This CDR3 reads CASSLGETGGWTEAFF. DNA for the CDR3: TGTGCCAGCAGCTTAGGGGAGACAGGGGGCTGGACTGAAGCTTTCTTT.

This clonotype was recorded a few times. The genes are TRBV12-3 or TRBV12-4 and TRBJ2-5; 15 bases are shared with TRBD2. J lost 7 bases, V lost 5 bases, and 5 bases had no gene match. There are 15 residues in the CDR3. CDR3 region: CASSMGLAGGVTQYF. The CDR3 DNA is TGTGCCAGCAGTATGGGACTAGCGGGGGGTGTGACCCAGTACTTC.

This clonotype was seen at least ten times. The V call is TRBV7-9, the J call TRBJ2-5; the D gene is possibly TRBD2 (6 bases). The V and J ends lost 2 bases and 5 bases respectively, with 15 bases between them. CDR1 is SEHNR, CDR2 FQNEAQ, per germline (reference sequence). This CDR3 spans 15 amino acids. The DNA for the CDR3 is TGTGCCAGCAGCTTAACCCGACTAGTGGTGGAGACCCAGTACTTC. Translating gives CASSLTRLVVETQYF.

This clonotype was observed many times. J is TRBJ2-6 and V is TRBV19; 11 bases map to TRBD1. The CDR3 covers 18 residues. The germline gives CDR1 LNHDA, CDR2 SQIVND (reference sequence). V lost 7 bases, J lost 2 bases, and 10 bases stayed unmatched. CDR3 region: CASNLRPGQGAGANVLTF. DNA for the CDR3: TGTGCCAGTAACCTACGACCGGGACAGGGGGCTGGGGCCAACGTCCTGACTTTC.

The chain carries TRBV18 and TRBJ1-1; D is possibly TRBD1 (5 bases). V lost 6 bases and J 1 base, leaving 9 bases between the germline ends. The CDR3 spans 13 residues. The V gene's germline CDR1 is KGHSH and CDR2 LQKENI. CDR3 sequence: CASSDSKNTEAFF. The CDR3 DNA follows: TGTGCCAGCTCCGACAGCAAGAACACTGAAGCTTTCTTT.

About this clonotype: A much larger clone sits a single nucleotide away, making a read error possible. V and J are TRBV6-2 or TRBV6-3 and TRBJ1-6; D not certain. Germline V gene lookup returns CDR1 MNHEY and CDR2 SVGEGT. This CDR3 spans 12 amino acids. CDR3 amino acids: CASTTYNSTLHF. The CDR3 coding sequence is TGTGCCAGCACCACGTATAATTCAACCCTCCACTTT.

This clonotype was seen just once. A much larger clonotype is one base distant, so this may be a read error. The chain combines TRBV28 with TRBJ2-2; D is perhaps TRBD2 (5 bases). Germline assignment: CDR1 MDHEN and CDR2 SYDVKM. This CDR3 contains 11 residues. Here the CDR3 DNA reads TGTGCCAGCAGTGGCTCCGGGGAGCTGTGTTTT. Amino acids: CASSGSGELCF.

In this sample, this clonotype turned up many times. The chain recombines TRBV29-1 with TRBJ1-1; unclear D gene. V was pared by 2 bases and J by 7 bases, with 8 bases between. Germline V CDR1 and CDR2: SQVTM, ANQGSEA. CDR3 length: 11 residues. The CDR3 bases are TGCAGCGTTGAACGGGAATTTGAAGCTTTCTTT. It encodes CSVEREFEAFF.

The rearrangement uses TRBV28 and TRBJ1-6; D gene unclear. The V end lost 4 bases, the J end lost 11 bases, and 12 bases lay between the germline ends. This CDR3 is built from 13 residues. Germline CDR1 MDHEN, CDR2 SYDVKM. The CDR3 DNA follows: TGTGCCAGCAGTTCCGCGGACGGGGCACCCCTCCACTTT. This translates into CASSSADGAPLHF.

This sequence joins TRBV7-3 and TRBJ1-2; D remains ambiguous. CDR3 length: 15 residues. CDR1 SGHTA and CDR2 FQGTGA come from the germline V gene. The V end was cut by 3 bases, the J end by 8 bases, with 19 bases between. The CDR3 DNA sequence: TGTGCCAGCAGCTTGGTGCGCCTAGGCTTGGAGGGCTACACCTTC. This codes for CASSLVRLGLEGYTF.

The chain has TRBV12-3 or TRBV12-4 and TRBJ1-5; D might be TRBD1 (5 bases). This CDR3 has 13 amino acids. V lost 8 bases and J 7 bases, leaving 15 bases between the germline ends. The CDR3 here is CASGYQGLQPQHF. The CDR3 region has the DNA TGTGCCAGCGGGTACCAGGGTTTACAGCCCCAGCATTTT.

The chain is built from TRBV30 and TRBJ1-1; a possible D gene is TRBD1 (5 bases). V was cut by 5 bases and J by 0 bases, with 10 bases left in between. CDR3 size: 13 residues. CDR1 and CDR2 from the germline V gene are GTSNPN and SVGIG (reference sequence). In nucleotides, the CDR3 is TGTGCCTGGGGAGGGGAATTGAACACTGAAGCTTTCTTT. Protein product: CAWGGELNTEAFF. The variable domain in full, with the rest retrieved from reference TRBV30 and TRBJ1-1, is SQTIHQWPATLVQPVGSPLSLECTVEGTSNPNLYWYRQAAGRGLQLLFYSVGIGQISSEVPQNLSASRPQDRQFILSSKKLLLSDSGFYLCAWGGELNTEAFFGQGTRLTVV.

This clonotype was counted many times. The chain links TRBV18 to TRBJ1-1; D is possibly TRBD1 (6 bases). Trimming took off 0 bases at V and 1 base at J, with 12 bases between the two ends. The CDR3 has 16 residues. Germline V gene lookup returns CDR1 KGHSH and CDR2 LQKENI. The CDR3: CASSPPPGAKNTEAFF. The CDR3 bases are TGTGCCAGCTCACCACCCCCAGGGGCGAAGAACACTGAAGCTTTCTTT.

This clonotype has just a few counts. This rearrangement joins TRBV30 to TRBJ2-5, with 7 bases identical to TRBD1. Germline CDR1 reads GTSNPN; CDR2 reads SVGIG (reference sequence). The trim removed 4 bases at V and 6 bases at J, leaving 11 bases unmatched. The CDR3 is 14 residues long. CDR3 DNA sequence: TGTGCCTGGACACGGCAGGGGGTTAAGCAGACCCAGTACTTC. It codes for CAWTRQGVKQTQYF.

In this sample, this clonotype turned up many times. This rearrangement joins TRBV20-1 to TRBJ2-5, with unresolved D. CDR3 length: 11 residues. V lost 2 bases and J 5 bases, leaving 6 bases between the germline ends. CDR1 is DFQATT and CDR2 is SNEGSKA in the germline V gene (reference sequence). The CDR3 region has the DNA TGCAGTGCTAGAACCTTGGAGACCCAGTACTTC. It yields the protein CSARTLETQYF.

The chain joins TRBV12-3 or TRBV12-4 to TRBJ1-1; 7 nucleotides match TRBD1. The CDR3 has 13 amino acids. V gave up 6 bases and J gave up 5 bases; unmatched junction bases: 6. CDR3 region: CASSPNRGTEAFF. Here the CDR3 DNA reads TGTGCCAGCAGCCCGAACAGGGGTACTGAAGCTTTCTTT.

This clonotype was seen repeatedly, ten times or more. The chain recombines TRBV30 with TRBJ2-5, with D unclear. The germline CDR1 and CDR2 sequences are GTSNPN and SVGIG (reference sequence). V was shortened by 2 bases and J by 1 base, with 2 bases between the two germline ends. The CDR3 is 11 residues long. As DNA, the CDR3 is TGTGCCTGGAGTTCCCAAGAGACCCAGTACTTC. Its protein product is CAWSSQETQYF.

Ten or more counts support this clonotype. This rearrangement joins TRBV20-1 to TRBJ1-5, with D possibly TRBD1 on 5 matching bases. The ends were cut back, 0 bases at V and 5 bases at J, with 11 bases in the middle. Germline V gene data show CDR1 as DFQATT and CDR2 as SNEGSKA (reference sequence). The CDR3 length is 14 residues. CDR3 residues: CSARDLQGYQPQHF. The CDR3 DNA is TGCAGTGCTAGAGATCTCCAGGGTTATCAGCCCCAGCATTTT.

The chain joins TRBV6-1 to TRBJ1-1; D remains unclear. Germline CDR1 reads MNHNS; CDR2 reads SASEGT. This CDR3 has 14 residues. Trimming took 1 base from V and 1 from J, leaving 7 bases between them. CDR3 in amino acids: CASSEVLGNTEAFF. CDR3 sequence (DNA): TGTGCCAGCAGTGAAGTCTTAGGGAACACTGAAGCTTTCTTT.

This clonotype was counted at least ten times. This chain uses TRBV5-1 with TRBJ1-1; 7 bases align to TRBD1. CDR1 SGHRS and CDR2 YFSETQ come from the germline V gene. The J segment lost 7 bases and the V segment lost 6 bases, leaving 3 bases of the junction unmatched. The CDR3 has 11 residues. The DNA for the CDR3 is TGCGCCAGCAACAGGGGACTTGAAGCTTTCTTT. Translating it yields CASNRGLEAFF.